Presented here are 13 T cell receptor beta chains from one specimen sequenced in a study of blood T cell repertoires in COVID-19. Assay: immunoSEQ multiplex PCR; the TCRdb copy retains only in-frame clones and omits some. The sample records over 60,000 clones, under 90% being singletons. The material sequenced was peripheral blood. The receptors here all came from an older man with active or convalescent COVID-19.

This clone was detected only once. V usage is TRBV6-5 and J usage is TRBJ2-3; D is perhaps TRBD1 (5 bases). Germline-derived CDR1 and CDR2 are MNHEY and SVGAGI. Trimming took 2 bases from V and 6 from J, leaving 18 bases between them. This CDR3 has 16 residues. Written as DNA, the CDR3 is TGTGCCAGCAGTTACGGTTCTTATCCCAGGGTGGATACGCAGTATTTT. Its translation is CASSYGSYPRVDTQYF.

The V and J genes are TRBV15 and TRBJ2-1; 10 nucleotides align to TRBD2. Germline CDR1 and CDR2: LNHNV and YYDKDF (reference sequence). Trimming cost V 1 base and J 9 bases; bases outside gene matches: 3. CDR3 length equals 14 residues. Here the CDR3 DNA reads TGTGCCACCAGCAGAGCTAGCGGGAGTGGTGAGCAGTTCTTC. Protein sequence: CATSRASGSGEQFF.

This chain connects TRBV30 to TRBJ1-6; TRBD1 might be the D (5 bases). The CDR3 runs to 14 residues. With 3 bases removed from V and 7 bases from J, the gap between germline ends came to 13 bases. The V gene's germline CDR1 is GTSNPN and CDR2 SVGIG (reference sequence). This CDR3 reads CAWSAAGGNSPLHF. The CDR3 DNA reads as TGTGCCTGGAGCGCTGCCGGGGGAAATTCACCCCTCCACTTT.

The chain links TRBV5-1 to TRBJ1-4, with 7 bases matching TRBD1. J gave up 4 bases and V 0 bases, and 3 bases lay outside the gene matches. Looked up from germline, CDR1 is SGHRS and CDR2 is YFSETQ. This CDR3 is built from 15 residues. This CDR3 is CASSLGTGRNEKLFF. In nucleotides, the CDR3 is TGCGCCAGCAGCTTGGGGACAGGACGTAATGAAAAACTGTTTTTT.

This clone occurred a few times. CDR3 protein: CASSVGLGQGMYTQYF. The CDR3 DNA is TGTGCCAGCAGCGTAGGTCTGGGACAGGGCATGTATACGCAGTATTTT. The gene calls are TRBV9 and TRBJ2-3, with 9 bases lining up with TRBD1. V lost 0 bases and J lost 7; bases outside the gene matches: 9. The CDR3 consists of 16 residues. Germline CDR1 reads SGDLS; CDR2 reads YYNGEE.

CDR3 loop: CASSLTTGDEAFF. CDR3 nucleotides: TGTGCCAGCAGCCTAACTACGGGGGACGAAGCTTTCTTT. The chain links TRBV6-6 to TRBJ1-1, with a weak D call TRBD1 (5 bases). Germline CDR1 and CDR2: MNHNY and SVGAGI (reference sequence). This CDR3 is 13 amino acids long. Trimming removed 6 bases at V and 8 bases at J, with 16 bases between.

V usage is TRBV7-2 and J usage is TRBJ1-5; D ambiguous. Germline V lookup: CDR1 SGHTA, CDR2 FQGNSA. CDR3 size: 15 residues. Trimming shortened V by 2 bases and J by 2 bases, and 10 bases separated the two germline ends. CDR3 residues: CASSLIAGGNQPQHF. The CDR3 DNA is TGTGCCAGCAGCTTAATCGCGGGAGGCAATCAGCCCCAGCATTTT.

A few counts support this clone. The rearrangement uses TRBV5-4 and TRBJ1-1, with 11 nucleotides matching TRBD1. CDR3 length: 14 amino acids. Looked up from germline, CDR1 is SGHNT and CDR2 is YYREEE (reference sequence). The junction had 3 bases not matched to a gene; V was cut back by 4 bases and J by 4 bases. The CDR3: CASSAGQGVTEAFF. The CDR3 DNA follows: TGTGCCAGCAGCGCGGGACAGGGGGTCACTGAAGCTTTCTTT.

Written as DNA, the CDR3 is TGTGCCAGCAGTTCCGGGGGTGCAAGGAATGAGCAGTTCTTC. It yields the protein CASSSGGARNEQFF. The chain employs TRBV3-1 (or the pseudogene TRBV3-2) and TRBJ2-1; maybe TRBD2 (6 bases). Trimming left V 6 bases short and J 7 bases short, with 16 bases between. Germline CDR1 reads LGHDT; CDR2 reads YNNKEL (reference sequence). The CDR3 loop spans 14 amino acids.

The rearrangement uses TRBV28 and TRBJ1-3; no clear D gene. The CDR3 totals 15 residues. Germline V gene sequence: CDR1 MDHEN, CDR2 SYDVKM. V was shortened by 6 bases and J by 6 bases, with 18 bases between the two germline ends. CDR3 coding DNA: TGTGCCAGCAGCTCCTACCCTGGCCGGGAAAACACCATATATTTT. This encodes CASSSYPGRENTIYF.

The CDR3 protein is CASSLDLDTQYF. CDR3 nucleotide sequence: TGTGCCAGCAGCTTAGACTTAGATACGCAGTATTTT. The chain couples TRBV7-9 to TRBJ2-3; D call uncertain. Trimming shortened V by 1 base and J by 5 bases, and 4 bases separated the two germline ends. CDR1 and CDR2 from the germline V gene are SEHNR and FQNEAQ (reference sequence). The CDR3 is 12 residues long.

The chain has TRBV18 and TRBJ1-5; D is unresolved. Germline CDR1 KGHSH, CDR2 LQKENI. The CDR3 has 14 amino acids. Trimming removed 6 bases at V and 0 bases at J, with 9 bases between. CDR3 in amino acids: CASSPAGSNQPQHF. The CDR3 coding sequence is TGTGCCAGCTCCCCGGCAGGTAGCAATCAGCCCCAGCATTTT.

J is TRBJ1-6 and V is TRBV5-1; D not resolved. CDR1 and CDR2 (germline): SGHRS, YFSETQ. With 4 bases removed from V and 7 bases from J, the gap between germline ends came to 24 bases. There are 18 residues in the CDR3. In DNA, the CDR3 is TGCGCCAGCAGCCCCACCCCTTACCTGGGAGGGAAGAATTCACCCCTCCACTTT. Encoded protein: CASSPTPYLGGKNSPLHF.